This TCR beta chain was recovered during a study of blood T cell repertoires in COVID-19. Overall study: Acute-phase and convalescent COVID-19 samples originated in the United States, Italy and Spain. PBMCs, B-cell-depleted T cells, or T cells were the source of the cDNA or gDNA that made up the material.

The CDR3 spans 15 residues. Germline V gene lookup returns CDR1 SSHAT and CDR2 FNYEAQ (reference sequence). Original processing methods: From reference gene primer amplification, estimates of nucleated cell counts were derived. Measured with immunoSEQ multiplex PCR; TCRdb has only the in-frame clones, and not every one. V, J and clone size derive from that table, while D and trimming were established from the DNA sequence. Of 150,000 or so clones listed, 76% were seen once; the top ten hold under 6%. In regard to this clone: At one end, the junction sequence differs from germline, possibly due to a read error.

The receptor was isolated from an elderly woman with active or convalescent COVID-19. Input material: peripheral blood. The genes are TRBV7-7 and TRBJ2-5; D perhaps matches TRBD1 (5 bases). The CDR3 nucleotides are TGTGCTAGCAGCTTAGACCCGACAGCCCAAGAGACCCAGTACTTC. It is translated as CASSLDPTAQETQYF.